This TCR beta chain was recovered during a study of blood T cell repertoires in COVID-19. Background on the study: COVID-19 samples from acute and convalescent phases originated in the United States, Italy and Spain. Sample material is recorded as cDNA or gDNA derived from T cells, B-cell-depleted T cells, or PBMCs.

The CDR3 spans 14 residues. CDR1 is SQVTM and CDR2 is ANQGSEA in the germline V gene. Trimming removed 0 bases from V and 5 bases from J; junction bases left unmatched: 6. Original processing notes: Amplification with reference gene primers provided the estimates of nucleated cell counts. Data came from immunoSEQ multiplex PCR; TCRdb stores just in-frame clones and leaves some out. V, J and clone size derive from that table, while D and trimming were established from the DNA sequence. Altogether under 250,000 clones are present, over 60% being singletons, with the ten largest covering around 6%. The specimen sequenced was peripheral blood. The sequence was obtained from a woman aged 70-85 years with acute or convalescent COVID-19. The chain is built from TRBV29-1 and TRBJ2-7; TRBD1 agrees at 8 bases. DNA of the CDR3: TGCAGCGTTGAAGATCCGGACAGGGCCAACGAGCAGTACTTC. As protein: CSVEDPDRANEQYF.